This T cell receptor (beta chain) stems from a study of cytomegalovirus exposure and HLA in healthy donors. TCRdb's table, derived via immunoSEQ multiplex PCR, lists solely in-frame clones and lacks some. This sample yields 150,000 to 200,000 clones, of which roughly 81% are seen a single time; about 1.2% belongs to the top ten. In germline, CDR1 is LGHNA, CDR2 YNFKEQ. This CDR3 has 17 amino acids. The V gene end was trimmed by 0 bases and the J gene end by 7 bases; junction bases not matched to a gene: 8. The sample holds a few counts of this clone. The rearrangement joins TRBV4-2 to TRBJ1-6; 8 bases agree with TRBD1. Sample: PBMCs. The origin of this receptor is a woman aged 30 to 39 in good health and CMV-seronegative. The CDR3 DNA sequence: TGTGCCAGCAGCCAAGAAGTAGGACAGGGCGGGAATTCACCCCTCCACTTT. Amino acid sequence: CASSQEVGQGGNSPLHF.